A single T cell receptor beta chain is shown here with its context. Participants, about 18 to 90 years old, spanned approximately 25 US areas. This sample is drawn from a study of blood T cell repertoires in COVID-19. Clones were sequenced by immunoSEQ multiplex PCR, and TCRdb holds only the in-frame ones, with some missing. The top ten hold about 15% of the sample, which has about 180,000 clones, about 80% seen once. The CDR3 consists of 14 residues. CDR1 and CDR2 (germline): SNHLY, FYNNEI. V gave up 9 bases and J gave up 7 bases; unmatched junction bases: 15. Sample: PBMCs or T cells enriched from blood (not recorded which). The chain uses TRBV2 and TRBJ2-7; 7 bases are a match to TRBD2. The TCR originated in a man in his sixties who had been exposed to COVID-19. Written as DNA, the CDR3 is TGTGCCAGTGACCCCGGGACTAAGTCTGGGGAGCAGTACTTC. It specifies CASDPGTKSGEQYF.